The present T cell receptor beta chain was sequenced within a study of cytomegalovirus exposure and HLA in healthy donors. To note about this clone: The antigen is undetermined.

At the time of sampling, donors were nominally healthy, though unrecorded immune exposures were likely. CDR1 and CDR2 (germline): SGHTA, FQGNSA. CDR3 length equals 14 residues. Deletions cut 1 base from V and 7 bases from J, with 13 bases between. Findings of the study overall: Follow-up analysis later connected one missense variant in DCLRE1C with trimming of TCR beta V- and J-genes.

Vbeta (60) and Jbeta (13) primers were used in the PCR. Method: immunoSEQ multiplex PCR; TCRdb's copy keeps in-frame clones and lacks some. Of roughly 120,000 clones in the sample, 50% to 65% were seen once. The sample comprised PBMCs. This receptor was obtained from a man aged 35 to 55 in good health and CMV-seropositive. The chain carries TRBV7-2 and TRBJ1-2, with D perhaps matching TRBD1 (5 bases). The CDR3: CASSLGGVVSGYTF. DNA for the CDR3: TGTGCCAGCAGCTTAGGGGGGGTGGTGAGTGGCTACACCTTC.